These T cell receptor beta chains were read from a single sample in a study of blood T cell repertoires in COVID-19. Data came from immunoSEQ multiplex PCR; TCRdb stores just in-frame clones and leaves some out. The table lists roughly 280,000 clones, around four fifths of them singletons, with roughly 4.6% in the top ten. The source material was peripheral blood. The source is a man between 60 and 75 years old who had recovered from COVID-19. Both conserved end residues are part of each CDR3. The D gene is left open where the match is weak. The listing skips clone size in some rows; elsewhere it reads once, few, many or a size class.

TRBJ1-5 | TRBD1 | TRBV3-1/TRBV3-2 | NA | TGTGCCAGCAGCCAAGACCGGGGGACAGGGGGCCAGCCCCAGCATTTT | CASSQDRGTGGQPQHF
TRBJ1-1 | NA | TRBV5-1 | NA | TGCGCCAGCAGCCTGGGCGAGGGCCGAGAAAACACTGAAGCTTTCTTT | CASSLGEGRENTEAFF
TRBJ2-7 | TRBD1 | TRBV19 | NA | TGTGCCAGTAGTTCCGTGGGGACAGGCGTGTCCGAGCAGTACTTC | CASSSVGTGVSEQYF
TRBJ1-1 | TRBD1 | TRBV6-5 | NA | TGTGCCAGCAGTACCGGGACAGGGAACACTGAAGCTTTCTTT | CASSTGTGNTEAFF
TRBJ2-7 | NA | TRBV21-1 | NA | TGTGCCAGCAGCACTGCCAAGCCTAGGGAGCTACCCAGGCACGAGCAGTACTTC | CASSTAKPRELPRHEQYF
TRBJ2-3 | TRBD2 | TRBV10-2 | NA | TGCGCCAGTTCCCGACTAGCGGGAGGGCCCTCGGGCACAGATACGCAGTATTTT | CASSRLAGGPSGTDTQYF
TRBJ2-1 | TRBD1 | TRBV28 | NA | TGTGCCTGCCGGGGGACAGGCCGGCACTCTGAGCAGTTCTTC | CACRGTGRHSEQFF
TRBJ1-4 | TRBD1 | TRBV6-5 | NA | TGTGCCAGCAGACCGGGACAGTCTAATGAAAAACTGTTTTTT | CASRPGQSNEKLFF
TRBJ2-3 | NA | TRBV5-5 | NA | TGTGCCAGCAGCTTGGGACCGGGGGCAGATACGCAGTATTTT | CASSLGPGADTQYF
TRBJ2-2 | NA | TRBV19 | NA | TGTGCCAGTCAACGAGACACCGGGGAGCTGTTTTTT | CASQRDTGELFF
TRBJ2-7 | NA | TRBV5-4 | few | TGTGCCAGCAGCAGAGCTGAGGAGTACGAGCAGTACTTC | CASSRAEEYEQYF
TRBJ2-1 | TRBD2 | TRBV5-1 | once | TGCGCCAGCAGCTTGAATAGCGGGGGCCTGAGCTCCTACAATGAGCAGTTCTTC | CASSLNSGGLSSYNEQFF
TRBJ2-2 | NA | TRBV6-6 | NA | TGTGCCAGCATCCCCGGGGGGCCCAACACCGGGGAGCTGTTTTTT | CASIPGGPNTGELFF
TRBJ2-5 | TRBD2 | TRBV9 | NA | TGTGCCAGCAGCGTAGTAAGCGGGGGGTATGGAGAGACCCAGTACTTC | CASSVVSGGYGETQYF
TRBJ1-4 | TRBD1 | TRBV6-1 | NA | TGTGCCAGCAGTGAAGCGGGGGCAGGGGGCGAAAAACTGTTTTTT | CASSEAGAGGEKLFF
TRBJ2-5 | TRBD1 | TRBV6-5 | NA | TGTGCCAGCAGGACCGGACAGGGAACCGGGACCCAGTACTTC | CASRTGQGTGTQYF
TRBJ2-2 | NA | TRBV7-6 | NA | TGTGCCAGCAGCTTGCGTGCGGGAACGAACACCGGGGAGCTGTTTTTT | CASSLRAGTNTGELFF
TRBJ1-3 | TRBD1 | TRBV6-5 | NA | TGTGCCAGCAGTTACTGGGGACAGGGGTCTGGAAACACCATATATTTT | CASSYWGQGSGNTIYF
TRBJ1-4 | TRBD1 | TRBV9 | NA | TGTGCCAGCAGCGAACAGGGGAGTGAAAAACTGTTTTTT | CASSEQGSEKLFF
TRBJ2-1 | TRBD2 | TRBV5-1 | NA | TGCGCCAGCAGCTGGGGGACTAGCGGGATCGTAGAGGAGCAGTTCTTC | CASSWGTSGIVEEQFF
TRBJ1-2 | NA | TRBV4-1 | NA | TGCGCCAGCAGCCAGGGAATGGACAGAGAGTATGGCTACACCTTC | CASSQGMDREYGYTF
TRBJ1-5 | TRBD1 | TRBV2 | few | TGTGCCAGCAGTGAATTGGGACAGGGTAGTCAGCCCCAGCATTTT | CASSELGQGSQPQHF
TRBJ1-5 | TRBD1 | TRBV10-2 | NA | TGCGCCAGCAGCACAGGGGGCGCGGTTCAGCCCCAGCATTTT | CASSTGGAVQPQHF
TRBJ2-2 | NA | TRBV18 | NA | TGTGCCAGCTCACCTAGGAGAGGGGAGCTGTTTTTT | CASSPRRGELFF
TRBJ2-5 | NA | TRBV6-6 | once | TGTGCCAGCAGTTACGGTGCGGCAGAGACCCAGTACTTC | CASSYGAAETQYF
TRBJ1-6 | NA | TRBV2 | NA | TGCGCCAGCAGTGAAGGACAGCTCCATTGGTCACCCCTCCACTTT | CASSEGQLHWSPLHF
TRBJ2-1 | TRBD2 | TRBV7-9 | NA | TGTGCCAGCCGGGAGGGTGGAATTTACAATGAGCAGTTCTTC | CASREGGIYNEQFF
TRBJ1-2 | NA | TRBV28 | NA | TGTGCCAGCAGTCTTGGGCAGGGAAGAGGCTACACCTTC | CASSLGQGRGYTF
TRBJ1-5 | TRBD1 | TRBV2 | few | TGTGCCAGCAGTCGGACAGGGAGGACAATTAGCAATCAGCCCCAGCATTTT | CASSRTGRTISNQPQHF
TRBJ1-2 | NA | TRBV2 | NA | TGTGCCCACCCCGCGGGAGGAATTACCCCTAACTATGGCTACACCTTC | CAHPAGGITPNYGYTF
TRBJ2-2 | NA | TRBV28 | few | TGTGCCAGCAGCATACCGACAGCCACGAACACCGGGGAGCTGTTTTTT | CASSIPTATNTGELFF
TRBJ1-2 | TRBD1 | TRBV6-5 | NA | TGTGCCAGCAGAGGGACGGCCGTAGGGGGCCGCGGCTACACCTTC | CASRGTAVGGRGYTF
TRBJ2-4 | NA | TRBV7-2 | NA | TGTGCCAGCAGCTCCCGCCAGGATGCCCTAGCCAAAAACATTCAGTACTTC | CASSSRQDALAKNIQYF
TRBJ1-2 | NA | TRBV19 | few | TGTGCCAGCTATTCCGGGAGGTCCTATGGCTACACCTTC | CASYSGRSYGYTF
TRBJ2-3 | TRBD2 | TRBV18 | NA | TGTGCCAGCTCACGCGCCGATCGACTAGCGGGGGAAACAGATACGCAGTATTTT | CASSRADRLAGETDTQYF